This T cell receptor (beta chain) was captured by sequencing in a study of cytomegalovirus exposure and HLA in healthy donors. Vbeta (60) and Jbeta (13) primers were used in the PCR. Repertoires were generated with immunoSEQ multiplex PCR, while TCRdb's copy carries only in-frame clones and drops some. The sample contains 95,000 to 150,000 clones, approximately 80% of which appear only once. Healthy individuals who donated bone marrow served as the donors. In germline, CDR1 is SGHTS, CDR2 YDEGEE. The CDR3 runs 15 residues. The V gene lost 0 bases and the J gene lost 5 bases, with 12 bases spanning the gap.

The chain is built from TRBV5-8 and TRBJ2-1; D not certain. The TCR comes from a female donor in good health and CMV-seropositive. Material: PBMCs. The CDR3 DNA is TGTGCCAGCAGCTTGGGCGGTACGCACCACAATGAGCAGTTCTTC. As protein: CASSLGGTHHNEQFF.